The clone carrying this TCR beta chain was detected a few times. Germline V lookup: CDR1 SGHTA, CDR2 FQGNSA. The trim removed 5 bases at V and 6 bases at J, leaving 7 bases unmatched. This CDR3 spans 13 amino acids. This specimen belongs to a study of cytomegalovirus exposure and HLA in healthy donors. Sequencing used immunoSEQ multiplex PCR; TCRdb keeps in-frame clones, though not all of them. The data show some 170,000 clones, over 85% seen once. The chain couples TRBV7-2 to TRBJ2-7; 7 nucleotides line up with TRBD1. This TCR came from a woman aged 18-35 years in good health and CMV-seropositive. The source material was PBMCs. The CDR3 DNA reads as TGTGCCAGCAGCATAACAGGGGAAGGCGAGCAGTACTTC. Amino acids: CASSITGEGEQYF.